The rows below give T cell receptor beta chains drawn from one sample of a study of blood T cell repertoires in COVID-19. Assay: immunoSEQ multiplex PCR; the TCRdb copy retains only in-frame clones and omits some. The data contain approximately 120,000 clones, around 79% of them singletons. Sequenced material: peripheral blood. These receptors came from a man aged 80 or over with acute or convalescent COVID-19. Each CDR3 is given with its conserved first and last residue. Each record gives: D gene, CDR3 length, clone size, V gene, J gene, CDR3 DNA, CDR3 protein. The D gene is left open where the match is weak. Only part of the rows carry a size: once, few, many, or a class if the clone is expanded.

>NA|15|once|TRBV6-5|TRBJ2-7
TGTGCCAGCAGTTCGCGGATAGCCCAACCCTACGAGCAGTACTTC
CASSSRIAQPYEQYF
>NA|11|NA|TRBV24-1|TRBJ2-1
TGTGCCACCAGCTACCTCAATGAGCAGTTCTTC
CATSYLNEQFF
>TRBD2|15|NA|TRBV3-1/TRBV3-2|TRBJ2-2
TGTGCCAGCAGCCCGGGACTAGCGGGGGCCGGGGAGCTGTTTTTT
CASSPGLAGAGELFF
>TRBD2|15|NA|TRBV11-2|TRBJ2-7
TGTGCCAGCAGCCGGGGACTAGCGGGGGGAAGGGAGCAGTACTTC
CASSRGLAGGREQYF
>NA|13|NA|TRBV5-1|TRBJ1-2
TGCGCCAGCAGCTTCCCGGAGGGCTATGGCTACACCTTC
CASSFPEGYGYTF
>NA|13|NA|TRBV28|TRBJ1-1
TGTGCCAGCACGAGCCCCGCGCGGGCTGAAGCTTTCTTT
CASTSPARAEAFF
>NA|17|NA|TRBV11-2|TRBJ1-1
TGTGCCAGCAGCTTAGATAACGGCAGGGGAAGGAAGGATGAAGCTTTCTTT
CASSLDNGRGRKDEAFF
>NA|12|NA|TRBV3-1/TRBV3-2|TRBJ1-5
TGTGCCAGCAGCCAAGGCGGAGAGCCCCAGCATTTT
CASSQGGEPQHF
>NA|16|NA|TRBV10-3|TRBJ2-1
TGTGCCATCAGTAATACACAGGGTTCGGCCTACAATGAGCAGTTCTTC
CAISNTQGSAYNEQFF
>NA|13|many|TRBV9|TRBJ1-3
TGTGCCAGCAGTTACGGGGATGGAAACACCATATATTTT
CASSYGDGNTIYF
>TRBD1|14|NA|TRBV6-4|TRBJ1-5
TGTGCCAGCAGTGAAGGGGGCGGCAATCAGCCCCAGCATTTT
CASSEGGGNQPQHF
>TRBD2|20|NA|TRBV15|TRBJ2-6
TGTGCCACCAGCATCCCAGGAGGCGGGGGGGCCCTGTCCGGGGCCAACGTCCTGACTTTC
CATSIPGGGGALSGANVLTF
>TRBD2|15|NA|TRBV6-6|TRBJ2-1
TGTGCCAGCAGAACAACTAGCGGGGAGTTGAATGAGCAGTTCTTC
CASRTTSGELNEQFF
>TRBD1|18|NA|TRBV13|TRBJ2-1
TGTGCCAGCAGCCTACGCCGATCTGGACAGGGGACCTACAATGAGCAGTTCTTC
CASSLRRSGQGTYNEQFF
>NA|16|NA|TRBV7-4|TRBJ1-3
TGTGCCAGCAGCTTAGGCGCCCGGGGTTCTGGAAACACCATATATTTT
CASSLGARGSGNTIYF
>NA|17|NA|TRBV4-1|TRBJ2-7
TGCGCCAGCAGCCAAGATAAGGGGCTGACGGTCAACTACGAGCAGTACTTC
CASSQDKGLTVNYEQYF
>NA|13|NA|TRBV18|TRBJ1-1
TGTGCCAGCTCACCCTCCGGGGACACTGAAGCTTTCTTT
CASSPSGDTEAFF
>NA|13|NA|TRBV12-3/TRBV12-4|TRBJ1-1
TGTGCCAGCAGTCCGAAGAGGGACACTGAAGCTTTCTTT
CASSPKRDTEAFF
>NA|15|NA|TRBV6-2/TRBV6-3|TRBJ2-7
TGTGCCAGCAGTTACAGTGACAGCCGGTCCTACGAGCAGTACTTC
CASSYSDSRSYEQYF
>NA|12|NA|TRBV3-1/TRBV3-2|TRBJ2-7
TGTGCCAGCAGCAATACAGGGCACGAGCAGTACTTC
CASSNTGHEQYF
>TRBD1|17|NA|TRBV27|TRBJ1-1
TGTGCCAGCAGTCCACGAACCGGGACAGGGGGCAACACTGAAGCTTTCTTT
CASSPRTGTGGNTEAFF
>TRBD1|14|once|TRBV24-1|TRBJ2-1
TGTGCCACCAGTGGTGGGACAGCCTACAATGAGCAGTTCTTC
CATSGGTAYNEQFF
>NA|13|NA|TRBV3-1/TRBV3-2|TRBJ2-3
TGTGCCAGCAGCCCTTCAGAGGTCGGTACGCAGTATTTT
CASSPSEVGTQYF
>NA|15|NA|TRBV4-3|TRBJ2-6
TGCGCCAGCAGCCGCCTCATCCGGGGGGCCAACGTCCTGACTTTC
CASSRLIRGANVLTF
>NA|15|few|TRBV6-6|TRBJ2-2
TGTGCCAGCAGTTACGCGGGTTACGGACCCGGGGAGCTGTTTTTT
CASSYAGYGPGELFF
>TRBD1|14|few|TRBV18|TRBJ1-2
TGTGCCAGCTCACCACAACAGGGGAACTATGGCTACACCTTC
CASSPQQGNYGYTF
>TRBD1|16|NA|TRBV28|TRBJ2-2
TGTGCCAGCAGTTTAGGGGACAGGGGGCATATGGTGGAGCTGTTTTTT
CASSLGDRGHMVELFF
>NA|14|NA|TRBV7-9|TRBJ1-1
TGTGCCAGCAGCTTGAACAGCAAAAACACTGAAGCTTTCTTT
CASSLNSKNTEAFF
>NA|15|once|TRBV10-3|TRBJ1-1
TGTGCCATCAGTGCGACAGGCGATTTTGGCACTGAAGCTTTCTTT
CAISATGDFGTEAFF
>NA|12|NA|TRBV10-3|TRBJ2-7
TGTGCCATCAGAATGACAGGTGACGAGCAGTACTTC
CAIRMTGDEQYF
>TRBD2|14|NA|TRBV6-5|TRBJ2-2
TGTGCCAGCAGTCCGAGCGGGGACACCGGGGAGCTGTTTTTT
CASSPSGDTGELFF
>TRBD2|13|NA|TRBV29-1|TRBJ2-3
TGCAGCGTTGTATCGGGGGGTACAGATACGCAGTATTTT
CSVVSGGTDTQYF
>NA|12|NA|TRBV6-1|TRBJ2-4
TGTGCCAGCAGTGAATTATTAGCCGACAGGCACTTC
CASSELLADRHF
>NA|14|once|TRBV5-4|TRBJ2-2
TGTGCCAGCAGCTTGGGAGCGAACACCGGGGAGCTGTTTTTT
CASSLGANTGELFF
>TRBD1|15|NA|TRBV7-2|TRBJ2-1
TGTGCCAGCAGCCTGGACAGGGGGTCCTACAATGAGCAGTTCTTC
CASSLDRGSYNEQFF
>NA|12|NA|TRBV4-1|TRBJ2-1
TGCGCCAGCAGCCAAGATCGCAGTGAGCAGTTCTTC
CASSQDRSEQFF
>TRBD2|21|NA|TRBV4-2|TRBJ2-2
TGTGCCAGCAGCCGGCTCGCGGGGGGGCTAAGTTATAATGTGGGAACCGGGGAGCTGTTTTTT
CASSRLAGGLSYNVGTGELFF